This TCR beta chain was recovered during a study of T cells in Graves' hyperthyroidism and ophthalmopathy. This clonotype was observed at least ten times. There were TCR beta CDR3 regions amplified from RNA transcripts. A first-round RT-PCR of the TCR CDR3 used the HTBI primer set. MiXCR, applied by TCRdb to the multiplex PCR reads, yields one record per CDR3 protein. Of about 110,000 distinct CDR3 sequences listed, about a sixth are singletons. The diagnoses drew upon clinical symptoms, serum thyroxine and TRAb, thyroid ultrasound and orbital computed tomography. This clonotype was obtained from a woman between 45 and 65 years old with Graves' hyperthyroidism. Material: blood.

Written as DNA, the CDR3 is TGTGCCAGCAGTTCCCCCAATAGCGGAGGGGACAATGAGCAGTTCTTC. Translating it yields CASSSPNSGGDNEQFF. The rearrangement links TRBV28 to TRBJ2-1, with D perhaps matching TRBD2 (6 bases). V was shortened by 4 bases and J by 5 bases, with 18 bases between the two germline ends. Germline V gene lookup returns CDR1 MDHEN and CDR2 SYDVKM. The CDR3 spans 16 residues.